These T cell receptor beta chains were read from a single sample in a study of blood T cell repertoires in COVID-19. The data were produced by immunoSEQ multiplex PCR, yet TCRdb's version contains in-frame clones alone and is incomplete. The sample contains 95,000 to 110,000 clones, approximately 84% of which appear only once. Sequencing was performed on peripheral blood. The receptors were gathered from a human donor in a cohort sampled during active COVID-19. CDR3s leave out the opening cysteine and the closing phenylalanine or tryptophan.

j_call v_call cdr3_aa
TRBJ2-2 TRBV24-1 ATSDGLAGVDTGELF
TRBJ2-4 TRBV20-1 RGDRDSVPY
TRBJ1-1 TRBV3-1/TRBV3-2 ASSQGTGRLAEAF
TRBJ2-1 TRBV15 ATSRVGRGRGRYNEQF
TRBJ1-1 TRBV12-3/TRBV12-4 ASSLAWPQ
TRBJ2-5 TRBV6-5 ASSGTGKETQY
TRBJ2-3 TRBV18 ASSPRLAGSTDTQY
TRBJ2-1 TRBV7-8 ASSLGGMGGLAEQF
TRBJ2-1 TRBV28 ASRRDRVGSNEQF
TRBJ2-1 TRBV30 AWNPGQRIPADEQF
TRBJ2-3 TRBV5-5 ASSLAAGITDTQY
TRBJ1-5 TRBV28 ASSPRAWRGSNQPQH
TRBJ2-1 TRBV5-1 ASSLVVPDGDEQF
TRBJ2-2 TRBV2 ASSARSNTGELF
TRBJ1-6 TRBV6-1 ASSEGQGGPLH
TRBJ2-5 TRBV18 ASSRTGPQETQY
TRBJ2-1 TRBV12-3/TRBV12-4 ASSWGDYNEQF
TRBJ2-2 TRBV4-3 ASRHLGVSGELF
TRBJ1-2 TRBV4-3 ASSQTDMDNYGYT
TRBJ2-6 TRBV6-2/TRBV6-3 ASSRGAGANVLT
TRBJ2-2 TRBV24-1 ATRSRDITGELF
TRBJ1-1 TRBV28 ASSPYGQVMNTEAF
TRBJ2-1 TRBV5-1 ASSQGAGNEQF
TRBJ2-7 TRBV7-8 ASSLAPQGPYEQY
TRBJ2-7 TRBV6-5 ASPFPAEISYEQY
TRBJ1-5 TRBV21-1 ASLDGDRERLQPQH
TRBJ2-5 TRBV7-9 ASSLSLQGMGETQY
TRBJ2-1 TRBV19 ASSPPGTGAYNEQF
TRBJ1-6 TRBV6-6 ASSEGGNSPLH
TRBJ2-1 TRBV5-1 ASSLGTSRNEQF
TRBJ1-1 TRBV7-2 ASSLDYRANTEAF